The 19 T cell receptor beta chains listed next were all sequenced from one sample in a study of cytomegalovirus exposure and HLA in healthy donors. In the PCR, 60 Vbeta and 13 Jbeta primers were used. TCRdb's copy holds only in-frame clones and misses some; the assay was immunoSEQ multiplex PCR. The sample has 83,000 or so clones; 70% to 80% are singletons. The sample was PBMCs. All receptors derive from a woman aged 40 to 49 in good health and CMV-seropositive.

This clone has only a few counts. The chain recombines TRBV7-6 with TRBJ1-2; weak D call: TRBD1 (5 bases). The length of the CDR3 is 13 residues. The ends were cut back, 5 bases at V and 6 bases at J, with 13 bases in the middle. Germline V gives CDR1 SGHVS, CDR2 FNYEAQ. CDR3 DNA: TGTGCCAGCAGCGTGGGGGAGGCCAATGGCTACACCTTC. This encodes CASSVGEANGYTF. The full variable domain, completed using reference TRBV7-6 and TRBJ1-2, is GAGVSQSPRYKVTKRGQDVALRCDPISGHVSLYWYRQALGQGPEFLTYFNYEAQQDKSGLPNDRFSAERPEGSISTLTIQRTEQRDSAMYRCASSVGEANGYTFGSGTRLTVV.

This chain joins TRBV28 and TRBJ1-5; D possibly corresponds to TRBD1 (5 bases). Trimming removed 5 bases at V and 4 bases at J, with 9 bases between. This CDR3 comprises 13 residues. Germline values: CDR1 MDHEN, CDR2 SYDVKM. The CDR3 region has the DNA TGTGCCAGCAGTCTAGACAGTAATCAGCCCCAGCATTTT. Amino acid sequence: CASSLDSNQPQHF.

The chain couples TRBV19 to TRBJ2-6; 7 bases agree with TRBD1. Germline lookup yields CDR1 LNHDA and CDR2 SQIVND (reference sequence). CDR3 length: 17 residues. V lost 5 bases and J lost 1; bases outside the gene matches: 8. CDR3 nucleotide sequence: TGTGCCAGTAGTCCCCGACAGGGAGTTTCTGGGGCCAACGTCCTGACTTTC. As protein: CASSPRQGVSGANVLTF.

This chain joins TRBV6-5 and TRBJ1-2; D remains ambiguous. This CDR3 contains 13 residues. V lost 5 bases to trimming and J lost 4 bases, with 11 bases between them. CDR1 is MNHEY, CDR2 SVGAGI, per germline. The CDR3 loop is CASSRLNSYGYTF. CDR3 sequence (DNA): TGTGCCAGCAGTCGCTTAAACAGCTATGGCTACACCTTC.

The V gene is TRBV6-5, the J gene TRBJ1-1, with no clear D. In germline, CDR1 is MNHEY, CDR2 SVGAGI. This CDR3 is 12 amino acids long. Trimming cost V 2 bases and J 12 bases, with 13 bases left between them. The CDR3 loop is CASSYAAGITFF. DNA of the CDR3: TGTGCCAGCAGTTACGCCGCGGGGATTACTTTCTTT.

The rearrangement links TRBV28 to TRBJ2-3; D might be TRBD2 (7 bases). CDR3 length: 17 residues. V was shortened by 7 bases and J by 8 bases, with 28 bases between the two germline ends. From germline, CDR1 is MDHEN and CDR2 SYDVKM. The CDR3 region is CASTSIGGGDIIGTQYF. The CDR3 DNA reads TGTGCCAGCACTTCGATCGGCGGGGGCGATATAATCGGTACGCAGTATTTT.

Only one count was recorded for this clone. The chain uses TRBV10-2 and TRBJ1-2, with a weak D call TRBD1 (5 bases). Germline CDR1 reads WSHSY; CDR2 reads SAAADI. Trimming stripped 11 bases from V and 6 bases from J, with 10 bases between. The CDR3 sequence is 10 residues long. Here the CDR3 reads CAAGGDGYTF. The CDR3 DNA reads TGCGCCGCGGGGGGGGATGGCTACACCTTC.

CDR3 loop: CASSAGDRYEQYF. CDR3 bases: TGTGCCAGCAGTGCAGGTGACAGGTACGAGCAGTACTTC. This chain connects TRBV6-1 to TRBJ2-7; D may be TRBD1 (6 bases). The CDR3 spans 13 residues. The V end lost 4 bases, the J end lost 4 bases, and 11 bases lay between the germline ends. CDR1 is MNHNS, CDR2 SASEGT, per germline.

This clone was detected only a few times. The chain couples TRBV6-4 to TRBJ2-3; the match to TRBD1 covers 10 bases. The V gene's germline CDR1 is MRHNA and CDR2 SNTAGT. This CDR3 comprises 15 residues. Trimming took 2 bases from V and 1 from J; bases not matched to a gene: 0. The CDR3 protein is CASSDGTGGTDTQYF. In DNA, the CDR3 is TGTGCCAGCAGTGACGGGACAGGGGGCACAGATACGCAGTATTTT.

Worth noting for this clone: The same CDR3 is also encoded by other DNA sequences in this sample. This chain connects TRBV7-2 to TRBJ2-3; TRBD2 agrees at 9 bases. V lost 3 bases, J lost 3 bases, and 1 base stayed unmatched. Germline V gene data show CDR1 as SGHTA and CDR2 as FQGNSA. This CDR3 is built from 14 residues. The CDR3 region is CASSLTSGTDTQYF. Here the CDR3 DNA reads TGTGCCAGCAGCTTGACTAGCGGAACAGATACGCAGTATTTT.

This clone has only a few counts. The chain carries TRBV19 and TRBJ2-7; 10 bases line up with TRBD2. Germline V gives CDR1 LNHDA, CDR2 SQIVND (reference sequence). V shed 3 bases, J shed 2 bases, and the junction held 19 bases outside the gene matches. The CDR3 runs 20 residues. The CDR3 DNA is TGTGCCAGTAGTATTAAATGGTATTCCCTCGGACTAGCGGTAACCTACGAGCAGTACTTC. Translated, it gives CASSIKWYSLGLAVTYEQYF.

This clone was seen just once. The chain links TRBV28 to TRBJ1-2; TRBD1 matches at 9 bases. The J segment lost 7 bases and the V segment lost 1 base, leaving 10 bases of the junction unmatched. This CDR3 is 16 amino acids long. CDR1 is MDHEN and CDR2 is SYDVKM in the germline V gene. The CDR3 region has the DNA TGTGCCAGCAGTTTATATGAGGGACAGGGACAAGTTGGCTACACCTTC. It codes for CASSLYEGQGQVGYTF.

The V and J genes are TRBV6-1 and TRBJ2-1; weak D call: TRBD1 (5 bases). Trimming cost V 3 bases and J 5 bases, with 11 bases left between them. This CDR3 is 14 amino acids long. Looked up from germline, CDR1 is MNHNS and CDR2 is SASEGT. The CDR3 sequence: CASSDREGDNEQFF. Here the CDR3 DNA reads TGTGCCAGCAGTGATAGGGAAGGGGACAATGAGCAGTTCTTC.

The CDR3 loop reads CASSHRGSNLADTQYF. CDR3 DNA: TGTGCCAGCAGCCACAGGGGGAGCAACTTGGCAGATACGCAGTATTTT. V is TRBV14 and J is TRBJ2-3, with TRBD1 matching over 7 bases. V trimming: 3 bases; J trimming: 4 bases; junction bases outside the gene matches: 10. The germline V gene has CDR1 SGHDN and CDR2 FVKESK. This CDR3 has 16 amino acids.

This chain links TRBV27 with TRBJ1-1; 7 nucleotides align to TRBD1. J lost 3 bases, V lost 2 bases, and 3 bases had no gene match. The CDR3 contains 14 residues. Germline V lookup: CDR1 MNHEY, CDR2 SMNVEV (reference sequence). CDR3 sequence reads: CASSLHGTDTEAFF. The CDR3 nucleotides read TGTGCCAGCAGTTTACATGGGACAGACACTGAAGCTTTCTTT.

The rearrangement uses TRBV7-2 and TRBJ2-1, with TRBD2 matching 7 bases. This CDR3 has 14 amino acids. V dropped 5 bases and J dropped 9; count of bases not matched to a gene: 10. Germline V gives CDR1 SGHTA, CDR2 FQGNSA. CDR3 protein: CASSIPAGVGEQFF. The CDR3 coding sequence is TGTGCCAGCAGCATACCCGCGGGAGTGGGTGAGCAGTTCTTC.

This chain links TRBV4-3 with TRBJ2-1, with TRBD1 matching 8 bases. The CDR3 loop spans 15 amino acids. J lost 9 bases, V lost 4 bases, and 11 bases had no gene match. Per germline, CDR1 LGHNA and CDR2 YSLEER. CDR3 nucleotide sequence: TGCGCCAGCAGCCGGCAGGGGGCACAATCGGGTGAGCAGTTCTTC. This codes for CASSRQGAQSGEQFF.

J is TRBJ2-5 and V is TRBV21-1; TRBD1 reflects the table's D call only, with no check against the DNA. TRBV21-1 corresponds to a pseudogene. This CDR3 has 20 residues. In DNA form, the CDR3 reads TGTGCCAGCAGCAAAGGTGGGCCGGCCCCCGCGACAGGGGAACAAGAGACCCAGTACTTC. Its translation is CASSKGGPAPATGEQETQYF.

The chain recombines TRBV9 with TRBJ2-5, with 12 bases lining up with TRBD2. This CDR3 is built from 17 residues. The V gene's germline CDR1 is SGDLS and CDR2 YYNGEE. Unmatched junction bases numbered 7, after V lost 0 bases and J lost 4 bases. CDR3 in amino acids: CASSVATTSGSGETQYF. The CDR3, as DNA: TGTGCCAGCAGCGTAGCTACGACTAGCGGGAGTGGAGAGACCCAGTACTTC.